What follows are 17 T cell receptor beta chains derived from one specimen sequenced in a study of blood T cell repertoires in COVID-19. Method: immunoSEQ multiplex PCR; TCRdb's copy keeps in-frame clones and lacks some. Here the sample spans about 120,000 clones, approximately 71% being singletons. Sequenced material: peripheral blood. The receptors shown here come from a human donor in a cohort sampled during active COVID-19.

This chain uses TRBV6-6 with TRBJ1-4, with 7 bases identical to TRBD1. Per germline, CDR1 MNHNY and CDR2 SVGAGI (reference sequence). V was clipped by 0 bases and J by 2 bases; unmatched bases: 0. The CDR3 contains 15 residues. CDR3 residues: CASSYSGQTNEKLFF. The CDR3 DNA follows: TGTGCCAGCAGTTACTCGGGACAGACTAATGAAAAACTGTTTTTT.

This clone was observed a single time. V usage is TRBV28 and J usage is TRBJ2-7, with D perhaps matching TRBD2 (6 bases). This CDR3 is 16 amino acids long. V lost 5 bases and J 3 bases, leaving 20 bases between the germline ends. Germline V gene data show CDR1 as MDHEN and CDR2 as SYDVKM. The chain's CDR3 is CASSLPRSGASYEQYF. CDR3 sequence (DNA): TGTGCCAGCAGTCTCCCTAGGTCGGGAGCTAGCTACGAGCAGTACTTC.

The genes are TRBV6-5 and TRBJ1-3, with 9 bases lining up with TRBD1. The CDR3 length is 14 residues. The germline gives CDR1 MNHEY, CDR2 SVGAGI. Losses at the gene ends were 6 bases for V and 8 bases for J; bases not matched to a gene: 8. CDR3 coding DNA: TGTGCCAGCAGGCCTTATCGACAGGGGGACACCATATATTTT. Translating gives CASRPYRQGDTIYF.

This clone was detected only once. The chain recombines TRBV9 with TRBJ1-3; a possible D gene is TRBD1 (5 bases). The CDR3 covers 15 residues. CDR1 SGDLS and CDR2 YYNGEE come from the germline V gene. Trimming took 4 bases from V and 1 from J, leaving 12 bases between them. CDR3 residues: CASSPSQGSGNTIYF. In nucleotides, the CDR3 is TGTGCCAGCAGCCCCTCCCAGGGTTCTGGAAACACCATATATTTT. The full variable domain, completed using reference TRBV9 and TRBJ1-3, is DSGVTQTPKHLITATGQRVTLRCSPRSGDLSVYWYQQSLDQGLQFLIQYYNGEERAKGNILERFSAQQFPDLHSELNLSSLELGDSALYFCASSPSQGSGNTIYFGEGSWLTVV.

The CDR3, as DNA: TGTGCCAGCAGTTACTCGACGGGGGGGGGAGAGACCCAGTACTTC. Amino acids: CASSYSTGGGETQYF. J is TRBJ2-5 and V is TRBV6-5, with 8 bases matching TRBD2. The V gene end was trimmed by 0 bases and the J gene end by 4 bases; junction bases not matched to a gene: 4. CDR3 length: 15 amino acids. The germline V gene has CDR1 MNHEY and CDR2 SVGAGI.

J is TRBJ1-1 and V is TRBV27, with D possibly TRBD1 on 5 matching bases. From germline, CDR1 is MNHEY and CDR2 SMNVEV (reference sequence). V lost 5 bases and J lost 1, with 11 bases in between. The CDR3 is made up of 14 amino acids. Here the CDR3 reads CASSPTRENTEAFF. The CDR3 DNA is TGTGCCAGCAGTCCGACCAGGGAGAACACTGAAGCTTTCTTT.

The gene calls are TRBV6-4 and TRBJ1-6; 8 nucleotides align to TRBD1. The CDR3 extends over 20 amino acids. CDR1 is MRHNA, CDR2 SNTAGT, per germline. Unmatched junction bases numbered 18, after V lost 1 base and J lost 7 bases. This CDR3 reads CASSDYPGQGDGGENSPLHF. CDR3 in DNA: TGTGCCAGCAGTGACTATCCAGGACAGGGAGACGGTGGTGAGAATTCACCCCTCCACTTT.

This clone was found once. The chain combines TRBV7-8 with TRBJ2-3, with 13 bases matching TRBD2. The CDR3 runs to 17 residues. J gave up 6 bases and V 4 bases, and 10 bases lay outside the gene matches. Germline loops: CDR1 SGHVS, CDR2 FQNEAQ. The CDR3 sequence is CASSWRLAGGRRDTQYF. The DNA for the CDR3 is TGTGCCAGCAGCTGGCGACTAGCGGGGGGTCGTAGGGATACGCAGTATTTT. Full variable domain (outside the CDR3, taken from reference TRBV7-8 and TRBJ2-3): GAGVSQSPRYKVAKRGQDVALRCDPISGHVSLFWYQQALGQGPEFLTYFQNEAQLDKSGLPSDRFFAERPEGSVSTLKIQRTQQEDSAVYLCASSWRLAGGRRDTQYFGPGTRLTVL.

The V gene is TRBV14, the J gene TRBJ1-2; TRBD1 is a possible D gene (6 bases). The CDR3 covers 15 residues. Trimming shortened V by 4 bases and J by 2 bases, and 14 bases separated the two germline ends. Germline lookup yields CDR1 SGHDN and CDR2 FVKESK. The CDR3 nucleotides are TGTGCCAGCAGCCGGATTAAGGGGGAGAACTATGGCTACACCTTC. It yields the protein CASSRIKGENYGYTF.

The chain combines TRBV11-3 with TRBJ2-7; 8 nucleotides line up with TRBD2. V was pared by 1 base and J by 3 bases, with 2 bases of the junction left unmatched. The CDR3 is 14 residues long. In germline, CDR1 is SGHNT, CDR2 YENEEA. The DNA of the CDR3 is TGTGCCAGCAGCTTAGCAGGGACTAGCTACGAGCAGTACTTC. Translating it yields CASSLAGTSYEQYF.

The chain carries TRBV5-6 and TRBJ2-7, with a tentative D call TRBD1 (6 bases). The germline CDR1 and CDR2 sequences are SGHDT and YYEEEE. The V and J ends lost 4 bases and 6 bases respectively, with 11 bases between them. This CDR3 comprises 12 residues. The CDR3 protein is CASSQTGTEQYF. The CDR3 DNA sequence: TGTGCCAGCAGCCAAACAGGGACCGAGCAGTACTTC.

This clone has a handful of counts. V and J are TRBV6-5 and TRBJ1-5, with 11 bases matching TRBD1. The germline gives CDR1 MNHEY, CDR2 SVGAGI. The V and J ends lost 5 bases and 5 bases, in that order; junction bases with no gene match: 5. CDR3 size: 15 residues. The DNA for the CDR3 is TGTGCCAGCAGTCCTCCGGGACAGGGGGATCAGCCCCAGCATTTT. It encodes CASSPPGQGDQPQHF.

This clone appeared a few times. CDR3 sequence (DNA): TGTGCCAGCAGCCAAGTCCCCAGGGTGAACACTGAAGCTTTCTTT. It translates to CASSQVPRVNTEAFF. The chain is built from TRBV3-1 (or the pseudogene TRBV3-2) and TRBJ1-1, with D perhaps TRBD1 (5 bases). CDR3 length equals 15 residues. Germline V gives CDR1 LGHDT, CDR2 YNNKEL (reference sequence). The V gene lost 1 base and the J gene lost 0 bases, with 9 bases spanning the gap.

The V and J genes are TRBV7-9 and TRBJ2-7; 8 nucleotides line up with TRBD1. The CDR3 sequence is 14 residues long. Per the germline V gene, CDR1 is SEHNR and CDR2 is FQNEAQ (reference sequence). After removal of 5 bases from V and 5 bases from J, the junction contained 8 bases not matched to a gene. The CDR3 protein is CASSTTGGTDEQYF. The CDR3 DNA reads TGTGCCAGCAGCACCACAGGGGGGACGGACGAGCAGTACTTC.

The CDR3 sequence is CAWSLGGSSYEQYF. The CDR3 nucleotides are TGTGCCTGGAGTCTAGGGGGAAGCTCCTACGAGCAGTACTTC. The chain uses TRBV30 and TRBJ2-7; tentatively, D is TRBD1 (6 bases). The V gene's germline CDR1 is GTSNPN and CDR2 SVGIG (reference sequence). The CDR3 is 14 residues long. V dropped 2 bases and J dropped 0 bases, with 11 bases sitting between them.

The chain has TRBV11-3 and TRBJ2-7, with TRBD1 as a possible D gene (5 bases). The CDR3 is 14 amino acids. Trimming shortened V by 7 bases and J by 5 bases, and 18 bases separated the two germline ends. Germline CDR1 reads SGHNT; CDR2 reads YENEEA. DNA for the CDR3: TGTGCCAGCACCAGAGGCCAGGGCTTTGACGAGCAGTACTTC. Translated: CASTRGQGFDEQYF.

The CDR3, as DNA: TGTGCCAGCAGTGACGTCAGCTCCAAAGGGGTAGACGAGCAGTACTTC. The encoded protein is CASSDVSSKGVDEQYF. The chain carries TRBV2 and TRBJ2-7; maybe TRBD1 (5 bases). The CDR3 spans 16 residues. V dropped 3 bases and J dropped 5 bases, with 20 bases sitting between them. In germline, CDR1 is SNHLY, CDR2 FYNNEI.